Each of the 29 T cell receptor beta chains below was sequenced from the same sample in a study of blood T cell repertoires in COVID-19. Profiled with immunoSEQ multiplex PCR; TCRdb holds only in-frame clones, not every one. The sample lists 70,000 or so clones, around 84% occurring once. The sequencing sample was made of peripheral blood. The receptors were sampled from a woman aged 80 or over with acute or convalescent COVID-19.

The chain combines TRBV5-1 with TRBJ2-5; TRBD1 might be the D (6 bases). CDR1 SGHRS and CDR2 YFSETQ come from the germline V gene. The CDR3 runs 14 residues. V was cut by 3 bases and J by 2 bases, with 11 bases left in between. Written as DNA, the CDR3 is TGCGCCAGCAGCTCAGGCAGGGGACAAGAGACCCAGTACTTC. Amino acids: CASSSGRGQETQYF. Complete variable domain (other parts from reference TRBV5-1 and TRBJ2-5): KAGVTQTPRYLIKTRGQQVTLSCSPISGHRSVSWYQQTPGQGLQFLFEYFSETQRNKGNFPGRFSGRQFSNSRSEMNVSTLELGDSALYLCASSSGRGQETQYFGPGTRLLVL.

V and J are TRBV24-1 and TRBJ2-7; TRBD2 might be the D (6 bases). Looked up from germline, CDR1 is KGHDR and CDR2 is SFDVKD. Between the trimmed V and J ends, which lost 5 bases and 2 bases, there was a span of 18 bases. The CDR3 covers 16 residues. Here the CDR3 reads CATSVSVRGPTYEQYF. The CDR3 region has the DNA TGTGCCACCAGTGTCAGTGTGCGGGGCCCCACCTACGAGCAGTACTTC.

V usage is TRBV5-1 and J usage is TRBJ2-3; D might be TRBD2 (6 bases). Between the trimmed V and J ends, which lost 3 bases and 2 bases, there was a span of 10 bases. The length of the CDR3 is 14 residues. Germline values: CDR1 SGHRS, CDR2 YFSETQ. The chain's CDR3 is CASSSGLFTDTQYF. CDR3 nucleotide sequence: TGCGCCAGCAGCTCGGGACTTTTCACAGATACGCAGTATTTT.

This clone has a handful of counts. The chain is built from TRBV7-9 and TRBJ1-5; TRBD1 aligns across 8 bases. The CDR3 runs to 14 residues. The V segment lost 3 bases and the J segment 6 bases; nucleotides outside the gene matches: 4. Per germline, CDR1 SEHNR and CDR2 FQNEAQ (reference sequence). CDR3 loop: CASSFGQGSQPQHF. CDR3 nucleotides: TGTGCCAGCAGCTTTGGACAGGGCAGTCAGCCCCAGCATTTT.

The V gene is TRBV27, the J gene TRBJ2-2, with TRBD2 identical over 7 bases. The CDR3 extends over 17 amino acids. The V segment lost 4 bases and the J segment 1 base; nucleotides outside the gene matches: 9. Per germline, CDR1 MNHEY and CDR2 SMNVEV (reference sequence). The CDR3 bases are TGTGCCAGCAGTTCGGAGCGGGGACGTAAGAACACCGGGGAGCTGTTTTTT. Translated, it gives CASSSERGRKNTGELFF.

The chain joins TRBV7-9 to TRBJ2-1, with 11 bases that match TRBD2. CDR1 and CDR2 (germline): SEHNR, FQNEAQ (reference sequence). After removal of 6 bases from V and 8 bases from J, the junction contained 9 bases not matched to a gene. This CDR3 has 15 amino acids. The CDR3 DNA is TGTGCCAGCAGTCCGACTAGCGGGGCTAGCGATGAGCAGTTCTTC. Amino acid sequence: CASSPTSGASDEQFF.

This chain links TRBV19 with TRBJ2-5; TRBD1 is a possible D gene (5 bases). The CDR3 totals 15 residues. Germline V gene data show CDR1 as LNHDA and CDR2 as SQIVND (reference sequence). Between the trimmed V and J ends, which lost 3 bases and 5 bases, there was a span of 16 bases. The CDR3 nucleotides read TGTGCCAGTAGTATTCAGGGCAGGGAAAGGGAGACCCAGTACTTC. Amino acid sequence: CASSIQGRERETQYF. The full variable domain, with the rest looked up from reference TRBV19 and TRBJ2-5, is DGGITQSPKYLFRKEGQNVTLSCEQNLNHDAMYWYRQDPGQGLRLIYYSQIVNDFQKGDIAEGYSVSREKKESFPLTVTSAQKNPTAFYLCASSIQGRERETQYFGPGTRLLVL.

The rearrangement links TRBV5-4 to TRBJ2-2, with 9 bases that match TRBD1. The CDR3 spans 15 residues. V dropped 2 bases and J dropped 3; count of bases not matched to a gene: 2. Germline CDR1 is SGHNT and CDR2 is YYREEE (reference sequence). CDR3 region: CASSFWDRDTGELFF. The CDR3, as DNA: TGTGCCAGCAGCTTTTGGGACAGGGACACCGGGGAGCTGTTTTTT.

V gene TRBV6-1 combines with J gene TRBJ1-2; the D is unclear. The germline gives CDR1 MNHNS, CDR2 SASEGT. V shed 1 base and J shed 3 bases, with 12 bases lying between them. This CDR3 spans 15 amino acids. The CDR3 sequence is CASSEDGVRDYGYTF. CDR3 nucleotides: TGTGCCAGCAGTGAAGATGGCGTTCGGGACTATGGCTACACCTTC.

The CDR3 DNA is TGCGCCAGCAGCTTGGCCACTAGCGGAGGAACAGATACGCAGTATTTT. It is translated as CASSLATSGGTDTQYF. This chain uses TRBV5-1 with TRBJ2-3; 8 bases are a match to TRBD2. V dropped 0 bases and J dropped 3; count of bases not matched to a gene: 6. Germline lookup yields CDR1 SGHRS and CDR2 YFSETQ. There are 16 residues in the CDR3.

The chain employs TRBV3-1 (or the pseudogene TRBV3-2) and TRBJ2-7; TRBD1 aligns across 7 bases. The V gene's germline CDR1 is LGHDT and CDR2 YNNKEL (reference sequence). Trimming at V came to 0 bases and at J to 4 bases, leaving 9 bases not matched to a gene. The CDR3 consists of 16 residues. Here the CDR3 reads CASSQEGTGALYEQYF. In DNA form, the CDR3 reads TGTGCCAGCAGCCAAGAGGGCACAGGGGCCTTGTACGAGCAGTACTTC.

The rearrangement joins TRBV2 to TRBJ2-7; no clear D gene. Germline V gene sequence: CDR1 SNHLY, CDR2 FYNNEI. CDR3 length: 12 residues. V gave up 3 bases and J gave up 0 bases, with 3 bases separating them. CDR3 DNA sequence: TGTGCCAGCAGTGACATCTCCTACGAGCAGTACTTC. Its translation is CASSDISYEQYF.

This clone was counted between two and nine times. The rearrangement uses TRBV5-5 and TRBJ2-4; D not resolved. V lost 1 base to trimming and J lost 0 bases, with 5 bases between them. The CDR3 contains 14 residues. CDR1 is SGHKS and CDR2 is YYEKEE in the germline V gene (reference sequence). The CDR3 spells CASSLTVAKNIQYF. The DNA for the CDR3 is TGTGCCAGCAGCTTGACAGTAGCCAAAAACATTCAGTACTTC.

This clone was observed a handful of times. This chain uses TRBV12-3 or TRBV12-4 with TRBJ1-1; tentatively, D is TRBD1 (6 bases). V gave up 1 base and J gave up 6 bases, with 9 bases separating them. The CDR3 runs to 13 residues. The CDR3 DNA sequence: TGTGCCAGCAGTTTAGAACGGACAGCTGAAGCTTTCTTT. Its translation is CASSLERTAEAFF.

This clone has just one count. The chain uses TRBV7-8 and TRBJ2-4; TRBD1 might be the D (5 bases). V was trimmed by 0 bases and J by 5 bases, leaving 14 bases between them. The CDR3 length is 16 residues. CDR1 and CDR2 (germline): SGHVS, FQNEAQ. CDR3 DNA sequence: TGTGCCAGCAGCTTAGCCCTCAGATCGACAGAAAACATTCAGTACTTC. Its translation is CASSLALRSTENIQYF.

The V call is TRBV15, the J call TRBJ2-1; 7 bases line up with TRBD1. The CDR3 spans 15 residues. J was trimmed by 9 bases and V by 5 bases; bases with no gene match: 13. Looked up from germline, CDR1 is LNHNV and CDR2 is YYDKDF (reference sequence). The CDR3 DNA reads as TGTGCCACCAGCCCTAGACAGGGTCGAACCAGTGAGCAGTTCTTC. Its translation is CATSPRQGRTSEQFF.

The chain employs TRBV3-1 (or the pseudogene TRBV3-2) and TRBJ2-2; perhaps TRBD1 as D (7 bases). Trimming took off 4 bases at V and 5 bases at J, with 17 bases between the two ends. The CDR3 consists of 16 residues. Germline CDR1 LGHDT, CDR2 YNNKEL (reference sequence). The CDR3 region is CASSRGVGGLTGELFF. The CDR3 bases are TGTGCCAGCAGCCGGGGGGTAGGGGGCCTAACCGGGGAGCTGTTTTTT.

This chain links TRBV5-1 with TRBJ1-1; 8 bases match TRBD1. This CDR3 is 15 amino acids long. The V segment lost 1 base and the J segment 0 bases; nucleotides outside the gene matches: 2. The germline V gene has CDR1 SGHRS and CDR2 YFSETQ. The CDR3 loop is CASSLSRGLNTEAFF. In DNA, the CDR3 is TGCGCCAGCAGCTTGAGCAGGGGGCTGAACACTGAAGCTTTCTTT.

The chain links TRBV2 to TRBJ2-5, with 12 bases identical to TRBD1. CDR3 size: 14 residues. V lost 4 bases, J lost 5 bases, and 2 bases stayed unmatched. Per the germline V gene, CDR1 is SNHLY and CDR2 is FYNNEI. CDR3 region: CASSGDRGRETQYF. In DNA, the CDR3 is TGTGCCAGCAGTGGGGACAGGGGGCGGGAGACCCAGTACTTC.

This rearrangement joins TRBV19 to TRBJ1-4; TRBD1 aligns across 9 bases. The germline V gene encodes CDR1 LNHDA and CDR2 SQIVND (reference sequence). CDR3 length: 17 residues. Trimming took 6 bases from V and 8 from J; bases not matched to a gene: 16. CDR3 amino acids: CASRNSPNRGLYEKLFF. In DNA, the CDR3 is TGTGCCAGTAGAAATTCCCCTAACAGGGGGCTATACGAAAAACTGTTTTTT.

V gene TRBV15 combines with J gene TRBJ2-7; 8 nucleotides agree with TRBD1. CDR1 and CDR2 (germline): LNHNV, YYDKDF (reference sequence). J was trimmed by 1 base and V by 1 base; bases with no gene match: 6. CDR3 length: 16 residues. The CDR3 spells CATSRGGQGASYEQYF. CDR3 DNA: TGTGCCACCAGCAGAGGAGGACAGGGAGCTTCCTACGAGCAGTACTTC.

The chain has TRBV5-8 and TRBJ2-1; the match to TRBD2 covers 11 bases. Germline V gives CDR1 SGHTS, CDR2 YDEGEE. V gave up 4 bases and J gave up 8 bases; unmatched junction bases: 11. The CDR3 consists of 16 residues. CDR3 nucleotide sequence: TGTGCCAGCAGCAATCCCGGGCTAGCGGGGGGCGATGAGCAGTTCTTC. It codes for CASSNPGLAGGDEQFF. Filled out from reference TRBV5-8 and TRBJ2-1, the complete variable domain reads EAGVTQSPTHLIKTRGQQATLRCSPISGHTSVYWYQQALGLGLQFLLWYDEGEERNRGNFPPRFSGRQFPNYSSELNVNALELEDSALYLCASSNPGLAGGDEQFFGPGTRLTVL.

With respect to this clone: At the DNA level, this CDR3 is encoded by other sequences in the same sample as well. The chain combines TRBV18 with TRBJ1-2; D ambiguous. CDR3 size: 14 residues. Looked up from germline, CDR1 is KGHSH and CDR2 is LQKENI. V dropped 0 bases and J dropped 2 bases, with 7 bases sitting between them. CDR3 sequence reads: CASSPPTVNYGYTF. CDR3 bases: TGTGCCAGCTCACCACCTACGGTCAACTATGGCTACACCTTC.

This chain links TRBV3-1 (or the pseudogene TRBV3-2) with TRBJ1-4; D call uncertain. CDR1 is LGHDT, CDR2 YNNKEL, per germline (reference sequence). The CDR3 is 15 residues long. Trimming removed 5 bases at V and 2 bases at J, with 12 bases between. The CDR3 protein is CASSYYRETNEKLFF. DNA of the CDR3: TGTGCCAGCAGCTATTACAGAGAGACTAATGAAAAACTGTTTTTT.

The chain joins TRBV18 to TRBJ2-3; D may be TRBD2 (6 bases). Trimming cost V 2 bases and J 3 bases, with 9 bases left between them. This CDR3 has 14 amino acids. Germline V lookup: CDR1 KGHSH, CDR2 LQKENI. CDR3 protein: CASSPGRRTDTQYF. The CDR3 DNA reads TGTGCCAGCTCACCAGGGAGGAGGACAGATACGCAGTATTTT. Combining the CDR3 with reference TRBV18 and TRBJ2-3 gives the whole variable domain NAGVMQNPRHLVRRRGQEARLRCSPMKGHSHVYWYRQLPEEGLKFMVYLQKENIIDESGMPKERFSAEFPKEGPSILRIQQVVRGDSAAYFCASSPGRRTDTQYFGPGTRLTVL.

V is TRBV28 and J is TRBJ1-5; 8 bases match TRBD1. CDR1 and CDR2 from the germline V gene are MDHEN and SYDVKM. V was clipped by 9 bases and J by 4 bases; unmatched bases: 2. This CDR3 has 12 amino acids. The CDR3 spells CASRQGNQPQHF. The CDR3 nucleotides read TGTGCCAGTCGACAGGGGAATCAGCCCCAGCATTTT.

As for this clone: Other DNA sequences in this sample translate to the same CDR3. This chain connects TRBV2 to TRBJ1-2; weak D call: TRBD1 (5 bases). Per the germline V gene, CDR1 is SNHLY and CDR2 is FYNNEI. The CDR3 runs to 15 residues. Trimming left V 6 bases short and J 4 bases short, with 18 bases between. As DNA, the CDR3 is TGTGCCAGCAGGGGGGGTGAGGGGACGAGCTATGGCTACACCTTC. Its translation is CASRGGEGTSYGYTF.

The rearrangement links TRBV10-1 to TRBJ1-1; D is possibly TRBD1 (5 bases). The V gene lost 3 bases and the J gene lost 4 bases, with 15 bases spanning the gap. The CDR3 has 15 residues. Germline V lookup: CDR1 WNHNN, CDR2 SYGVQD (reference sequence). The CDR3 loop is CASSDFQGPSTEAFF. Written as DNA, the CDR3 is TGCGCCAGCAGTGATTTCCAGGGCCCCTCCACTGAAGCTTTCTTT.

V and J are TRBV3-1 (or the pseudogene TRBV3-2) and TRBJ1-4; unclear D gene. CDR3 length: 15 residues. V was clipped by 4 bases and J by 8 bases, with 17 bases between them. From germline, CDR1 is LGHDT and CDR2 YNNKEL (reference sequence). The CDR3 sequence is CASSPGSEGWEKLFF. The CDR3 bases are TGTGCCAGCAGCCCAGGATCGGAAGGATGGGAAAAACTGTTTTTT.